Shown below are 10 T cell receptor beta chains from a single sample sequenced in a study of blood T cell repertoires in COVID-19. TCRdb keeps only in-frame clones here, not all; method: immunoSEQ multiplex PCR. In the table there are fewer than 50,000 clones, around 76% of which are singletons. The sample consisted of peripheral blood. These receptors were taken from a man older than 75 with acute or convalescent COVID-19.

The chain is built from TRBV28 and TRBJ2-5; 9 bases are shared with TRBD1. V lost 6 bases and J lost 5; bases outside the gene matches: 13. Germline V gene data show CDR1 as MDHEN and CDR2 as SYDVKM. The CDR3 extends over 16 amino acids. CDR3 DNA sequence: TGTGCCAGCAGCATCCCGACAGGGGGGGGGAGGGAGACCCAGTACTTC. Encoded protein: CASSIPTGGGRETQYF.

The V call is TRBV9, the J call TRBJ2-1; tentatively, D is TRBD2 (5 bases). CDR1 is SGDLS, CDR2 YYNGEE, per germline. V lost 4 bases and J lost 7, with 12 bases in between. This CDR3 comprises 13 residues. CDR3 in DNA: TGTGCCAGCAGCCTGGAGACGGGAAATGAGCAGTTCTTC. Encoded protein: CASSLETGNEQFF.

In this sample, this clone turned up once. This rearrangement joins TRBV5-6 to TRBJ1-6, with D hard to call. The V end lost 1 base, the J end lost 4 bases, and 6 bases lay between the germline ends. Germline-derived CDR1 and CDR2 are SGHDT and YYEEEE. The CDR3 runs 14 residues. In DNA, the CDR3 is TGTGCCAGCAGCTTGACACAGTATAATTCACCCCTCCACTTT. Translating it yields CASSLTQYNSPLHF.

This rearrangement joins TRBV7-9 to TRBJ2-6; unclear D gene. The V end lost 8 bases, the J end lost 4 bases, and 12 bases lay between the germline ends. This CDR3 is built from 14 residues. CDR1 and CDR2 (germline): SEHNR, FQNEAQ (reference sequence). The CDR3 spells CASPPHRGANVLTF. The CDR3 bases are TGTGCCAGCCCGCCCCACCGGGGGGCCAACGTCCTGACTTTC.

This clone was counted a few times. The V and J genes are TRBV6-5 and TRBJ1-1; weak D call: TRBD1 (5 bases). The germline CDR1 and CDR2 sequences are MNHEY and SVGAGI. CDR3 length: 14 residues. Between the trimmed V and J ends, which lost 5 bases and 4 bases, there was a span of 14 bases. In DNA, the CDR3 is TGTGCCAGCAGTCCAGACAGCTTGATCACTGAAGCTTTCTTT. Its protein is CASSPDSLITEAFF.

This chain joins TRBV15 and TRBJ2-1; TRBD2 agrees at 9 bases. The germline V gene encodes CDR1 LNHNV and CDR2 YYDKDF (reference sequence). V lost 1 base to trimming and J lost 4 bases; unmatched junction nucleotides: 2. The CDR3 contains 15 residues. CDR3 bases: TGTGCCACCAGCAGAGGTCTAGCGGGGTACAATGAGCAGTTCTTC. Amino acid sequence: CATSRGLAGYNEQFF.

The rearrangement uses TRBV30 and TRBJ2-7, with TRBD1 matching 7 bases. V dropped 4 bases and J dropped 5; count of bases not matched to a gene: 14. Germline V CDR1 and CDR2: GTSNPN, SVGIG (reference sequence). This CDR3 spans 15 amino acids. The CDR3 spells CAWNVRDSSIHEQYF. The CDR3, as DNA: TGTGCCTGGAATGTAAGGGACAGCTCGATTCACGAGCAGTACTTC.

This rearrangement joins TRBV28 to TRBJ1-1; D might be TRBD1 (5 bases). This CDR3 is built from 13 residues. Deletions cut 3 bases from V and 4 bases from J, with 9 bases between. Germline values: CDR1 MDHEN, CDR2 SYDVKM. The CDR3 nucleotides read TGTGCCAGCAGTTTCCAGGGTCCCACTGAAGCTTTCTTT. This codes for CASSFQGPTEAFF.

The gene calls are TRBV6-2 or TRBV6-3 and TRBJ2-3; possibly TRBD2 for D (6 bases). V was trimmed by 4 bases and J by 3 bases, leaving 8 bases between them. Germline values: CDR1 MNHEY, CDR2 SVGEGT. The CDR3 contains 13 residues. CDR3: CASSSAGTDTQYF. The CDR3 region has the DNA TGTGCCAGCAGTTCCGCGGGGACAGATACGCAGTATTTT.

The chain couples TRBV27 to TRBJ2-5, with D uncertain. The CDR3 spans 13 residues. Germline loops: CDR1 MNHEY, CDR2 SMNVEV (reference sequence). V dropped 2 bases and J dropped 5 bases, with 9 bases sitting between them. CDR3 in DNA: TGTGCCAGCAGTTTAAGGCCGAGGGAGACCCAGTACTTC. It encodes CASSLRPRETQYF.